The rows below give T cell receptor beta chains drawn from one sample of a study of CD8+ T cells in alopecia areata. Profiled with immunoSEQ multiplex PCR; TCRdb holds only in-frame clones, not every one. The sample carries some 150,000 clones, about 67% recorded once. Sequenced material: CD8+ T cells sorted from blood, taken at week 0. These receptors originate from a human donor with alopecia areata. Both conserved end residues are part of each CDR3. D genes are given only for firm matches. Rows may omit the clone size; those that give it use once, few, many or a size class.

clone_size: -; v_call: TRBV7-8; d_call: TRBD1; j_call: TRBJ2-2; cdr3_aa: CASSPRQGGWTGELFF; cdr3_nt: TGTGCCAGCAGCCCGCGACAGGGGGGGTGGACCGGGGAGCTGTTTTTT
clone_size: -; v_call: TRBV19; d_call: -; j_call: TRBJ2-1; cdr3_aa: CASSSGLNNEQFF; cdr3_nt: TGTGCCAGTAGTTCAGGACTAAACAATGAGCAGTTCTTC
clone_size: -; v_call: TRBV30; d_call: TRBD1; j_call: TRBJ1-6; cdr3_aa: CALRWDRVPNSPLHF; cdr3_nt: TGTGCCTTGAGGTGGGACAGGGTACCAAATTCACCCCTCCACTTT
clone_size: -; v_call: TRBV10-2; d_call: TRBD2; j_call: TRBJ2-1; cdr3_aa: CATQGSGGMHEQFF; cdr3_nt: TGCGCCACCCAGGGTAGCGGGGGAATGCATGAGCAGTTCTTC
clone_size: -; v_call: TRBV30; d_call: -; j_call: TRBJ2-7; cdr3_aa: CAWRASYEQYF; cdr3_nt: TGTGCCTGGCGGGCTTCCTACGAGCAGTACTTC
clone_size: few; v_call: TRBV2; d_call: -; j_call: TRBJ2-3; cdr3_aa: CASSEGDRTDTQYF; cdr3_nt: TGTGCCAGCAGTGAAGGAGATCGCACAGATACGCAGTATTTT
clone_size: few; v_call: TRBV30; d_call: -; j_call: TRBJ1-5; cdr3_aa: CAWSPSSQPQHF; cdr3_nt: TGTGCCTGGAGTCCTTCTTCCCAGCCCCAGCATTTT
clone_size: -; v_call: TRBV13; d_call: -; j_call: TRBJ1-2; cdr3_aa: CASSLGRSGYGYTF; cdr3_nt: TGTGCCAGCAGCTTAGGGCGCAGCGGCTATGGCTACACCTTC
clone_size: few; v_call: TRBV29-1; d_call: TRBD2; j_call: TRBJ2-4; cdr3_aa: CSVAGRSAKNIQYF; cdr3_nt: TGCAGCGTTGCCGGGAGGTCGGCCAAAAACATTCAGTACTTC
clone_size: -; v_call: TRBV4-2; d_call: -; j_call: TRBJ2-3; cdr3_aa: CASSPETDTQYF; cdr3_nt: TGTGCCAGCAGCCCAGAAACAGATACGCAGTATTTT
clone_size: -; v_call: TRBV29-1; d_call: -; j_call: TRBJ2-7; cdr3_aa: CSVVDYEQYF; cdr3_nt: TGCAGCGTTGTGGACTACGAGCAGTACTTC
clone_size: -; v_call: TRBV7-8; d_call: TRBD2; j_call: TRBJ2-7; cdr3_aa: CASSLGTSDYEQYF; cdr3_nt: TGTGCCAGCAGCTTAGGGACTAGCGACTACGAGCAGTACTTC
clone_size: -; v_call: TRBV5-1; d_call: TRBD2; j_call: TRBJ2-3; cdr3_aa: CASSLRLAGTDTQYF; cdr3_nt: TGCGCCAGCAGCTTGAGACTAGCGGGGACAGATACGCAGTATTTT
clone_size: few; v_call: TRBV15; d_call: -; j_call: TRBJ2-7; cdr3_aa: CATSRVGHPTYEQYF; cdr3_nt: TGTGCCACCAGCAGAGTTGGACATCCCACCTACGAGCAGTACTTC
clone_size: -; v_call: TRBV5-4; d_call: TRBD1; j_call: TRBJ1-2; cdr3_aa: CASSWGQGDGYTF; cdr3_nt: TGTGCCAGCAGCTGGGGACAGGGAGATGGCTACACCTTC
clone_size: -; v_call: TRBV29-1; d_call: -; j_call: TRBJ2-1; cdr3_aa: CSVVGALGLVYNEQFF; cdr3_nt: TGCAGCGTTGTTGGGGCGTTGGGGTTGGTCTACAATGAGCAGTTCTTC
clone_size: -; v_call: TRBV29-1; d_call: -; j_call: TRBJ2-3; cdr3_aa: CSGQVEGDTQYF; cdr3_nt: TGCAGCGGCCAGGTCGAGGGGGATACGCAGTATTTT
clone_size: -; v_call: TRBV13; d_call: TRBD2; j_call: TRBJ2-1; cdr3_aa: CASSSGLAGGTQYNEQFF; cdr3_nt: TGTGCCAGCAGCTCCGGACTAGCGGGGGGGACCCAATACAATGAGCAGTTCTTC
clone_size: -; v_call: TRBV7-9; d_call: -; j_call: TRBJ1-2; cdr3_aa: CASSQRAVWAYRGYTF; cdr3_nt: TGTGCCAGCAGCCAGCGCGCCGTCTGGGCGTATCGAGGCTACACCTTC
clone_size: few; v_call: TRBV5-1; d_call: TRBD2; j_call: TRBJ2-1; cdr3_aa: CASSWTSGGVNEQFF; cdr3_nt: TGCGCCAGCAGCTGGACTAGCGGGGGAGTCAATGAGCAGTTCTTC
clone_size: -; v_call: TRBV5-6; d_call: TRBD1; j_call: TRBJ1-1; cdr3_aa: CASSLRDRNTEAFF; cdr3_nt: TGTGCCAGCAGCTTGCGGGACAGGAACACTGAAGCTTTCTTT
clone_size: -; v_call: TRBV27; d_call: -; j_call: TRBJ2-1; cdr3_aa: CASSWGGEQFF; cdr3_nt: TGTGCCAGCAGTTGGGGAGGTGAGCAGTTCTTC
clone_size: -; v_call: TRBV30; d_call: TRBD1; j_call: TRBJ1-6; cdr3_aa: CAWNTGTGVSPLHF; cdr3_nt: TGTGCCTGGAATACCGGGACAGGGGTTTCACCCCTCCACTTT
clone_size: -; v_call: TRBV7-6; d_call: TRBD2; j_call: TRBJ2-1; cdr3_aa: CASSLAWTSFNEQFF; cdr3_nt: TGTGCCAGCAGCTTGGCTTGGACTAGTTTCAATGAGCAGTTCTTC
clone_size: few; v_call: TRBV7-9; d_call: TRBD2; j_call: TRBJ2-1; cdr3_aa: CASSLGSSGGANEQFF; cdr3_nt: TGTGCCAGCAGCTTAGGGTCCAGCGGGGGGGCCAATGAGCAGTTCTTC
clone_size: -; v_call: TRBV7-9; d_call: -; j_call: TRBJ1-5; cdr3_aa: CASSLGVQPQHF; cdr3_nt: TGTGCCAGCAGCCTCGGGGTTCAGCCCCAGCATTTT
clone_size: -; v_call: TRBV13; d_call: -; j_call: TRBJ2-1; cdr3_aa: CASIYLTGLQANEQFF; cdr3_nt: TGTGCCAGCATCTACTTAACGGGGTTACAGGCGAATGAGCAGTTCTTC
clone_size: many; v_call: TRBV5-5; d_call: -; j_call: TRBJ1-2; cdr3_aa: CASSINRESTF; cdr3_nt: TGTGCCAGCAGCATCAACAGGGAAAGCACCTTC
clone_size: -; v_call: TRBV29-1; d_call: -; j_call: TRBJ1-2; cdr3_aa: CSAVSGTSLDGYTF; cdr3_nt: TGCAGCGCAGTGAGTGGGACATCATTGGATGGCTACACCTTC
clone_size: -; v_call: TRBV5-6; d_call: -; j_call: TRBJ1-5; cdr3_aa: CASSLKVSNQPQHF; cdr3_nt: TGTGCCAGCAGCTTGAAGGTTAGCAATCAGCCCCAGCATTTT